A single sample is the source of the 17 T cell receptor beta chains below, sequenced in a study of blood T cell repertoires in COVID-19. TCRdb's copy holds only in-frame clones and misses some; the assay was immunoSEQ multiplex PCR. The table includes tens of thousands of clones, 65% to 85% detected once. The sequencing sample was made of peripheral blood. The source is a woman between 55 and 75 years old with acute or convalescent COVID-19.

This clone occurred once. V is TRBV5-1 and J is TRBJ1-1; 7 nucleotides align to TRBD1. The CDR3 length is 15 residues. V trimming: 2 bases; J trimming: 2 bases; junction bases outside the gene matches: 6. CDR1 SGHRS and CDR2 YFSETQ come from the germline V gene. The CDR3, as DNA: TGCGCCAGCAGCTTTCAGACAGGGAGTAACACTGAAGCTTTCTTT. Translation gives CASSFQTGSNTEAFF.

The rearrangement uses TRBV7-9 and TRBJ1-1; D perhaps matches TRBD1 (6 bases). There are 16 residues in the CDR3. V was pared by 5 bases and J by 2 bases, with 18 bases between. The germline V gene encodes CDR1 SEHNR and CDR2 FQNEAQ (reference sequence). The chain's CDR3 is CASSARGGRGNTEAFF. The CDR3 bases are TGTGCCAGCAGCGCCCGGGGGGGGCGAGGAAACACTGAAGCTTTCTTT.

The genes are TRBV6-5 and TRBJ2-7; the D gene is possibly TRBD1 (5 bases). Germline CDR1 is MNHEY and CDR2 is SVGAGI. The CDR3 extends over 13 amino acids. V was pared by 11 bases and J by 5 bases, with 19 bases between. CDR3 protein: CAPPTLRGHEQYF. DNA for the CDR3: TGTGCCCCACCGACATTAAGGGGCCACGAGCAGTACTTC.

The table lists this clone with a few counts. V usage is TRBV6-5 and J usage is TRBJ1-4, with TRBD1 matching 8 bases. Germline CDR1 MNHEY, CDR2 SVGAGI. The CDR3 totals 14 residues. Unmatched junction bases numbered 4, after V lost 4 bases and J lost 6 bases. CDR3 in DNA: TGTGCCAGCAGTTTGCAGGGGGCGGATGAAAAACTGTTTTTT. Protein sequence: CASSLQGADEKLFF.

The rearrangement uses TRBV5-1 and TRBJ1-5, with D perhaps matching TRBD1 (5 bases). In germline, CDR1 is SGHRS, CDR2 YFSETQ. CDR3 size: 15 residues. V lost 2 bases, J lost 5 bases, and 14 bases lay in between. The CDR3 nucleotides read TGCGCCAGCAGCTTAGATGGGGGGTCGCATCAGCCCCAGCATTTT. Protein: CASSLDGGSHQPQHF.

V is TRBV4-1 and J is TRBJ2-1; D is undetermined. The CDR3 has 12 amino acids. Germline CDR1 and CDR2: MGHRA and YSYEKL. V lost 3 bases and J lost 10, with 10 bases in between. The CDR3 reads CASSHQVGEQFF. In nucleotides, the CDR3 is TGCGCCAGCAGCCACCAAGTCGGGGAGCAGTTCTTC.

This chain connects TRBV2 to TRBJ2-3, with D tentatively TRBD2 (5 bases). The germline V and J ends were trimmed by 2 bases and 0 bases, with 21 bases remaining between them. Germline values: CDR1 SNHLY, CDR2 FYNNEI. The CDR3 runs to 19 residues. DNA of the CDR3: TGTGCCAGCAGTGAACCTGGTCGGACTCCCACGCCTAGCACAGATACGCAGTATTTT. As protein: CASSEPGRTPTPSTDTQYF.

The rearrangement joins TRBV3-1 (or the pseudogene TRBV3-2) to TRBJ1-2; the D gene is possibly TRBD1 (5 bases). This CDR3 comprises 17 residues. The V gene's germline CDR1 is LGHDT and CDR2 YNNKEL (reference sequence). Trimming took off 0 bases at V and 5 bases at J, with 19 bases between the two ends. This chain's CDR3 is CASSQDRGVLLFYGYTF. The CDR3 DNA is TGTGCCAGCAGCCAAGATAGGGGTGTGCTCCTTTTTTATGGCTACACCTTC.

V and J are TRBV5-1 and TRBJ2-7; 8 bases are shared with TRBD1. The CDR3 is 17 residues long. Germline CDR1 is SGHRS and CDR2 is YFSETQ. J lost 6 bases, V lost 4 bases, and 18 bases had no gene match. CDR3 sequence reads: CASSERGPPDRDPEQYF. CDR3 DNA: TGCGCCAGCAGCGAGCGAGGGCCCCCGGACAGGGACCCCGAGCAGTACTTC.

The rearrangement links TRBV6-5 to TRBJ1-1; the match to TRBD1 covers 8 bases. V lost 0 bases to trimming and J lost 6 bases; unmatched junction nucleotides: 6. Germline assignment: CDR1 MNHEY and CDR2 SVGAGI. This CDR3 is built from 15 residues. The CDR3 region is CASSYSVTGAAEAFF. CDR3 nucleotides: TGTGCCAGCAGTTACTCGGTGACAGGGGCCGCTGAAGCTTTCTTT.

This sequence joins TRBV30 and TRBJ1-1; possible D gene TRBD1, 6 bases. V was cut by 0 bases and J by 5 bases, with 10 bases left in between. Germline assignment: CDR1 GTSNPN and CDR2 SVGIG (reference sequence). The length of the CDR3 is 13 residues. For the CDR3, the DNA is TGTGCCTGGAGTGTACAGGGTCGGACTGAAGCTTTCTTT. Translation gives CAWSVQGRTEAFF.

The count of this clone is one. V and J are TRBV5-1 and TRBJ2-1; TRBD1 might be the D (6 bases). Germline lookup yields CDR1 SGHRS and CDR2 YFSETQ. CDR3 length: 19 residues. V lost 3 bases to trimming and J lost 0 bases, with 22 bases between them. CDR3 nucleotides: TGCGCCAGCAGCTCCAACCGGGACGGAATGGGGGCCTCCTACAATGAGCAGTTCTTC. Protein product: CASSSNRDGMGASYNEQFF.

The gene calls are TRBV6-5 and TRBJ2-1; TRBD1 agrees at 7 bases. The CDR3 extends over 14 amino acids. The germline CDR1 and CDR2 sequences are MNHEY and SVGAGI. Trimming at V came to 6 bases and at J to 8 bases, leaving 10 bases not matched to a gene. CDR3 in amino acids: CASRDYRGTDEQFF. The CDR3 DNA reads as TGTGCCAGCAGAGACTACAGGGGAACGGATGAGCAGTTCTTC.

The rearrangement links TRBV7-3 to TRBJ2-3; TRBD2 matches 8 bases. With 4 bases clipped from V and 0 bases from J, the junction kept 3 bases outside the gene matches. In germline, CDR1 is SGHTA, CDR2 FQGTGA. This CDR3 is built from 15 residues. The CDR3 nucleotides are TGTGCCAGCAGCTCTCCGGGGGGGAGCACAGATACGCAGTATTTT. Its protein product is CASSSPGGSTDTQYF.

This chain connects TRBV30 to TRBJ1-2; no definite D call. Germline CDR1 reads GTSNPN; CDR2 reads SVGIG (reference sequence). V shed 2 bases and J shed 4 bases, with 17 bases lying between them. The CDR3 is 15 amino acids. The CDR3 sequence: CAWSPPGQVLYGYTF. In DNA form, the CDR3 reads TGTGCCTGGAGTCCCCCTGGGCAGGTCCTCTATGGCTACACCTTC.

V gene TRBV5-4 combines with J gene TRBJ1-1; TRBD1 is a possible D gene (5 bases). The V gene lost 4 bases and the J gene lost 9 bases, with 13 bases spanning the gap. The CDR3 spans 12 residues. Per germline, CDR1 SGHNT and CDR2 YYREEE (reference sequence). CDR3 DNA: TGTGCCAGCAGCCCGGGGGAGGGAAAAGCTTTCTTT. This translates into CASSPGEGKAFF.

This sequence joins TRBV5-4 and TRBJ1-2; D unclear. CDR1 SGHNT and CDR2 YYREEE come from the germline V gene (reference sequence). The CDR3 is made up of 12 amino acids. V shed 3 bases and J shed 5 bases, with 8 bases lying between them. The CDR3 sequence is CASSSSEYGYTF. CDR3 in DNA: TGTGCCAGCAGCTCCTCCGAGTATGGCTACACCTTC.